This T cell receptor (beta chain) was identified in a study of radiation and T cells in renal cell carcinoma. Data came from immunoSEQ multiplex PCR; TCRdb stores just in-frame clones and leaves some out. The sample holds about 15,000 clones, around three fifths seen once. The sample's treatment: 15 Gy SBRT to primary tumor, nephrectomy 4 weeks later. Nephrectomy followed 15 Gy stereotactic body radiation by 4 weeks. The tumor was a clear cell renal cell carcinoma. Points on this clone: No antigen is known for it.

Regarding the study as a whole: Only small tumor regions of around 1.1 g were sampled. In blood, top tumor clones expanded by 2 weeks, shrinking by 4.

Sequenced here: tumor tissue, sampled from a patient whose treatment included radiotherapy and nephrectomy. The TCR comes from a woman in her 70s with renal cell carcinoma.

The CDR3 loop reads CASGPGSSNEKLFF. Written as DNA, the CDR3 is TGTGCCAGCGGGCCAGGGAGTTCTAATGAAAAACTGTTTTTT. The chain is built from TRBV25-1 and TRBJ1-4, with a possible D match to TRBD1 (5 bases). The V end lost 8 bases, the J end lost 3 bases, and 13 bases lay between the germline ends. Germline V gives CDR1 MGHDK, CDR2 SYGVNS. This CDR3 is 14 amino acids long. Combining the CDR3 with reference TRBV25-1 and TRBJ1-4 gives the whole variable domain EADIYQTPRYLVIGTGKKITLECSQTMGHDKMYWYQQDPGMELHLIHYSYGVNSTEKGDLSSESTVSRIRTEHFPLTLESARPSHTSQYLCASGPGSSNEKLFFGSGTQLSVL.